A selection of T cell receptor beta chains follows, all from one sample in a study of radiotherapy plus CTLA-4 blockade in lung cancer. This table comes from immunoSEQ multiplex PCR, and its TCRdb copy is limited to in-frame clones, with some not included. The sample has around 110,000 clones; roughly 86% are singletons. Specimen: peripheral blood, collected from a patient treated with radiotherapy plus ipilimumab. The receptors were gathered from a human donor with non-small cell lung cancer that progressed on radiotherapy plus ipilimumab. Some clones in this sample may be carry-over from other donors' samples. Both conserved end residues are part of each CDR3. Each record gives: clone size, J gene, V gene, D gene, CDR3 protein, CDR3 DNA. A D gene is named only where the DNA matches it firmly. Rows give clone size only sometimes, using once, few, many, or a class for an expanded clone.

. | TRBJ2-2 | TRBV7-9 | . | CASTQGGTGAGELFF | TGTGCCAGCACCCAAGGTGGGACCGGCGCCGGGGAGCTGTTTTTT
. | TRBJ1-1 | TRBV7-9 | . | CASSTPTGNTEAFF | TGTGCCAGCAGCACACCGACGGGGAACACTGAAGCTTTCTTT
once | TRBJ1-2 | TRBV4-1 | . | CASSQLGHYGYTF | TGCGCCAGCAGCCAGCTAGGTCACTATGGCTACACCTTC
once | TRBJ2-7 | TRBV13 | . | CASRPPGLLPSYEQYF | TGTGCCAGCAGGCCCCCGGGACTTCTCCCCTCCTACGAGCAGTACTTC
once | TRBJ2-7 | TRBV12-2 | . | CALPGQGYEQYF | TGTGCATTACCGGGACAGGGTTACGAGCAGTACTTC
. | TRBJ1-3 | TRBV5-1 | . | CASSLLQQGSGNTIYF | TGCGCCAGCAGCTTACTTCAACAGGGCTCTGGAAACACCATATATTTT
. | TRBJ2-3 | TRBV5-1 | . | CASSFTPTNTDTQYF | TGCGCCAGCAGCTTTACACCTACAAACACAGATACGCAGTATTTT
few | TRBJ1-2 | TRBV4-3 | . | CASSQEYGRRNYGYTF | TGCGCCAGCAGCCAAGAATATGGAAGACGGAACTATGGCTACACCTTC
. | TRBJ2-3 | TRBV5-6 | TRBD1 | CASSGPGQGTDTQYF | TGTGCCAGCAGCGGACCGGGACAGGGCACAGATACGCAGTATTTT
. | TRBJ2-5 | TRBV27 | . | CASSFLGPLQETQYF | TGTGCCAGCAGTTTTTTGGGCCCACTCCAAGAGACCCAGTACTTC
. | TRBJ2-2 | TRBV9 | TRBD2 | CASSVVAGGTGELFF | TGTGCCAGCAGCGTAGTAGCGGGGGGCACCGGGGAGCTGTTTTTT
few | TRBJ2-3 | TRBV2 | TRBD1 | CASEDRGGRTQYF | TGTGCCAGCGAGGACAGGGGAGGGAGGACGCAGTATTTT
. | TRBJ2-3 | TRBV7-2 | TRBD2 | CASSFLAGMHTQYF | TGTGCCAGCAGCTTTTTAGCGGGGATGCATACGCAGTATTTT
. | TRBJ2-7 | TRBV7-2 | TRBD1 | CASSVDRGLSDEQYF | TGTGCCAGCAGCGTAGACAGGGGGCTTTCGGACGAGCAGTACTTC
. | TRBJ1-4 | TRBV15 | . | CATSTRAVINEKLFF | TGTGCCACCAGCACCCGCGCGGTTATAAATGAAAAACTGTTTTTT
. | TRBJ2-5 | TRBV2 | TRBD2 | CASSERVGTSYLVRETQYF | TGTGCCAGCAGTGAAAGGGTTGGGACTAGCTACCTCGTACGGGAGACCCAGTACTTC
. | TRBJ1-1 | TRBV15 | . | CATSVGKGGYLRTEAFF | TGTGCCACCAGCGTTGGCAAGGGGGGGTACCTCCGCACCGAAGCTTTCTTT
. | TRBJ2-7 | TRBV5-4 | TRBD1 | CASSLRDRGIHEQYF | TGTGCCAGCAGCTTGCGGGACAGGGGGATACACGAGCAGTACTTC
. | TRBJ2-7 | TRBV6-5 | . | CASSYRQYYEQYF | TGTGCCAGCAGTTACCGTCAGTACTACGAGCAGTACTTC
few | TRBJ1-3 | TRBV5-1 | . | CASSYNQDSGNTIYF | TGCGCCAGCAGCTACAACCAGGACTCTGGAAACACCATATATTTT
. | TRBJ1-2 | TRBV5-4 | . | CASSPLITANYGYTF | TGTGCCAGCAGCCCGCTTATAACAGCGAACTATGGCTACACCTTC
. | TRBJ2-7 | TRBV29-1 | TRBD1 | CSVRTGFHEQYF | TGCAGCGTTAGGACAGGGTTCCACGAGCAGTACTTC
. | TRBJ1-1 | TRBV7-9 | . | CASSLMSIVRNTEAFF | TGTGCCAGCAGCTTAATGAGTATCGTAAGGAACACTGAAGCTTTCTTT
. | TRBJ1-1 | TRBV2 | . | CASSEGRLGAAFF | TGTGCCAGCAGTGAAGGGCGTCTGGGGGCAGCTTTCTTT
few | TRBJ2-5 | TRBV5-4 | . | CASSLGQQETQYF | TGTGCCAGCAGCTTGGGCCAACAAGAGACCCAGTACTTC
. | TRBJ1-3 | TRBV7-2 | . | CASSFSPRSGNTIYF | TGTGCCAGCAGCTTTTCTCCCCGCTCTGGAAACACCATATATTTT
. | TRBJ2-6 | TRBV30 | TRBD1 | CACTSPGQGNLFSGANVLTF | TGTGCCTGTACAAGTCCGGGACAGGGAAACCTCTTCTCTGGGGCCAACGTCCTGACTTTC
. | TRBJ2-7 | TRBV7-2 | . | CASSLGGASYEQYF | TGTGCCAGCAGCTTAGGCGGGGCCTCCTACGAGCAGTACTTC
. | TRBJ2-1 | TRBV5-6 | . | CASSLGAQGGNEQFF | TGTGCCAGCAGCTTGGGCGCACAGGGTGGCAATGAGCAGTTCTTC
. | TRBJ1-6 | TRBV9 | . | CASSVGTVGYSPLHF | TGTGCCAGCAGCGTAGGCACCGTCGGGTATTCACCCCTCCACTTT
few | TRBJ1-2 | TRBV6-1 | . | CASRWTDYGYTF | TGTGCCAGCAGATGGACAGACTATGGCTACACCTTC
once | TRBJ1-2 | TRBV25-1 | . | CASSPLTNYGYTF | TGTGCCAGCAGTCCTTTGACTAACTATGGCTACACCTTC
. | TRBJ1-2 | TRBV7-9 | . | CASSLARGLGYGYTF | TGTGCCAGCAGCTTAGCACGGGGATTGGGCTATGGCTACACCTTC
. | TRBJ2-3 | TRBV7-9 | TRBD2 | CASSQSDGTSASTDTQYF | TGTGCCAGCAGCCAATCAGACGGGACTAGCGCTAGCACAGATACGCAGTATTTT
. | TRBJ2-1 | TRBV2 | TRBD2 | CATRPALAGGHEQFF | TGTGCCACCCGACCTGCGCTAGCGGGGGGGCATGAGCAGTTCTTC
. | TRBJ2-2 | TRBV5-1 | . | CASRTAHGELFF | TGCGCCAGCAGGACTGCCCACGGGGAGCTGTTTTTT
. | TRBJ2-2 | TRBV30 | TRBD1 | CAWSGDRVLTGELFF | TGTGCCTGGAGTGGGGACAGGGTTCTCACCGGGGAGCTGTTTTTT
. | TRBJ2-7 | TRBV9 | . | CASSVSGGVGEQYF | TGTGCCAGCAGCGTCTCAGGGGGGGTCGGCGAGCAGTACTTC
. | TRBJ1-6 | TRBV7-9 | TRBD1 | CASSPVGQGRDSPLHF | TGTGCCAGCAGCCCAGTGGGACAGGGTCGGGATTCACCCCTCCACTTT
. | TRBJ1-5 | TRBV5-1 | TRBD1 | CASSCLRDSPTYSNQPQHF | TGCGCCAGCAGCTGCCTAAGGGACAGTCCCACATATAGCAATCAGCCCCAGCATTTT
. | TRBJ1-2 | TRBV4-3 | TRBD1 | CASSKDRSNYGYTF | TGCGCCAGCAGCAAGGACAGGAGCAACTATGGCTACACCTTC
. | TRBJ2-2 | TRBV9 | . | CASRGIANTGELFF | TGTGCCAGCAGAGGGATCGCGAACACCGGGGAGCTGTTTTTT